One and the same sample provided the 14 T cell receptor beta chains below, sequenced in a study of identical twins. MiXCR, run by TCRdb on the 5' RACE reads, gives a single entry per CDR3 protein. The sample has approximately 300,000 distinct CDR3 sequences, roughly 10% seen once. Another study also made use of these data, one on yellow fever vaccine responses in identical twins.

The sequenced sample was CD8+ T cells sorted from blood. The receptor set was obtained from a woman between 18 and 29 years old in good health.

This clonotype was observed a few times. V and J are TRBV7-8 and TRBJ2-1; either TRBD1 or TRBD2 may supply D (6 bases each). Trimming removed 5 bases from V and 9 bases from J, with 11 bases in between. Looked up from germline, CDR1 is SGHVS and CDR2 is FQNEAQ. The length of the CDR3 is 12 residues. The CDR3 DNA is TGTGCCAGCAGCCGAGGGGGGATTGAGCAGTTCTTC. Translated: CASSRGGIEQFF.

This clonotype was counted only a few times. In DNA, the CDR3 is TGTGCCAGCAGTTACCCCGGGTTAGCGGGGCCCTCCTACGAGCAGTACTTC. It specifies CASSYPGLAGPSYEQYF. The gene calls are TRBV6-5 and TRBJ2-7, with TRBD2 matching over 8 bases. The germline CDR1 and CDR2 sequences are MNHEY and SVGAGI. The CDR3 runs to 17 residues. Losses at the gene ends were 2 bases for V and 0 bases for J; bases not matched to a gene: 9.

This clonotype was counted only a few times. The gene calls are TRBV25-1 and TRBJ2-7; TRBD2 agrees at 13 bases. Trimming removed 1 base from V and 5 bases from J; junction bases left unmatched: 8. Germline V gene lookup returns CDR1 MGHDK and CDR2 SYGVNS. The CDR3 has 17 amino acids. The CDR3 bases are TGTGCCAGCAGTGAATTTCCTTGGACTAGCGGGAGTAACGAGCAGTACTTC. Its translation: CASSEFPWTSGSNEQYF.

This clonotype showed up many times. V is TRBV5-1 and J is TRBJ2-5, with D possibly matching TRBD1 (6 bases). V lost 4 bases and J 0 bases, leaving 13 bases between the germline ends. CDR1 and CDR2 from the germline V gene are SGHRS and YFSETQ. The CDR3 has 15 residues. CDR3 sequence reads: CASSLEGHHQETQYF. CDR3 coding DNA: TGCGCCAGCAGCCTTGAGGGACACCACCAAGAGACCCAGTACTTC.

This clonotype was counted many times. The J gene is TRBJ2-3, the V gene TRBV6-4; D uncertain. The CDR3 length is 15 residues. Looked up from germline, CDR1 is MRHNA and CDR2 is SNTAGT. Trimming stripped 0 bases from V and 0 bases from J, with 7 bases between. The CDR3 DNA sequence: TGTGCCAGCAGTGACTCGGCGGCTAGCACAGATACGCAGTATTTT. Its protein product is CASSDSAASTDTQYF.

The chain has TRBV27 and TRBJ1-5, with D perhaps matching TRBD1 (6 bases). The CDR3 extends over 16 amino acids. With 0 bases removed from V and 1 base from J, the gap between germline ends came to 10 bases. The germline V gene encodes CDR1 MNHEY and CDR2 SMNVEV (reference sequence). The CDR3 region is CASSLSPGESNQPQHF. Here the CDR3 DNA reads TGTGCCAGCAGTTTATCGCCAGGGGAAAGCAATCAGCCCCAGCATTTT.

This chain connects TRBV20-1 to TRBJ2-7; D possibly corresponds to TRBD2 (6 bases). The CDR3 extends over 14 amino acids. Per the germline V gene, CDR1 is DFQATT and CDR2 is SNEGSKA (reference sequence). Trimming stripped 0 bases from V and 2 bases from J, with 11 bases between. The CDR3 coding sequence is TGCAGTGCTAGAGATTTGCGGGGACCCTACGAGCAGTACTTC. Encoded protein: CSARDLRGPYEQYF.

Ten or more counts support this clonotype. This sequence joins TRBV5-1 and TRBJ2-3, with D possibly being TRBD2 (6 bases). CDR3 size: 14 residues. With 4 bases removed from V and 2 bases from J, the gap between germline ends came to 11 bases. Germline V gives CDR1 SGHRS, CDR2 YFSETQ. CDR3 DNA sequence: TGCGCCAGCAGCACCAGGGACTTCACAGATACGCAGTATTTT. Residues: CASSTRDFTDTQYF.

There are a few counts of this clonotype. At one end the junction does not follow the germline gene, possibly because of a read error. The chain uses TRBV23-1 and TRBJ2-7, with D perhaps matching TRBD2 (5 bases). TRBV23-1 is marked as an open reading frame, function uncertain. The length of the CDR3 is 13 residues. The CDR3 sequence is CASSEGSSCEQYF. CDR3 DNA: TGCGCCAGCAGTGAGGGAAGTTCCTGCGAGCAGTACTTC.

Only a few counts were recorded for this clonotype. The chain combines TRBV4-3 with TRBJ2-3; D remains unclear. Germline CDR1 LGHNA, CDR2 YSLEER. V lost 4 bases, J lost 1 base, and 6 bases lay in between. This CDR3 contains 13 residues. Here the CDR3 reads CASSLDRTDTQYF. The CDR3, as DNA: TGCGCCAGCAGCCTGGACCGCACAGATACGCAGTATTTT.

This clonotype was found a few times. The chain couples TRBV7-3 to TRBJ2-5, with TRBD1 matching 7 bases. The CDR3 consists of 15 residues. Looked up from germline, CDR1 is SGHTA and CDR2 is FQGTGA. Losses at the gene ends were 6 bases for V and 9 bases for J; bases not matched to a gene: 16. The CDR3 sequence is CASSPLPGTAQAQYF. Here the CDR3 DNA reads TGTGCCAGCAGTCCCTTACCCGGGACAGCCCAGGCCCAGTACTTC.

This clonotype has at least ten counts. This rearrangement joins TRBV3-1 to TRBJ2-1; D not resolved. Germline V gene sequence: CDR1 LGHDT, CDR2 YNNKEL (reference sequence). V gave up 5 bases and J gave up 7 bases, with 9 bases separating them. The CDR3 consists of 12 residues. The CDR3 loop is CASSSRLNEQFF. The CDR3 DNA sequence: TGTGCCAGCAGCAGCAGGTTAAATGAGCAGTTCTTC.

This clonotype turned up a few times. V and J are TRBV28 and TRBJ2-7; the match to TRBD2 covers 9 bases. Germline CDR1 reads MDHEN; CDR2 reads SYDVKM. The CDR3 loop spans 20 amino acids. After removal of 3 bases from V and 7 bases from J, the junction contained 25 bases not matched to a gene. CDR3 loop: CASSFPGGLAADLDLGEQYF. CDR3 DNA: TGTGCCAGCAGTTTCCCAGGGGGACTAGCAGCCGACTTGGACCTGGGGGAGCAGTACTTC.

Comments on this clonotype: It is unclear where the CDR3 begins or ends on the DNA, so no DNA is shown, and the CDR3 is as TCRdb lists it. The J gene is TRBJ2-1, the V gene TRBV6-1. The CDR3 contains 16 residues when both ends are counted. Germline V gives CDR1 MNHNS, CDR2 SASEGT. CDR3 sequence reads: CASSEFGEGSYNEQFF.